Presented here are 22 T cell receptor beta chains from one specimen sequenced in a study of Graves' ophthalmopathy and Graves' hyperthyroidism (dated by TCRdb to between 2018 and 2020). Sequencing took place on an Illumina HiSeq 2000. TCR beta CDR3 regions were amplified from RNA transcripts for repertoire sequencing. The first round of RT-PCR was done with HTBI primers and the Qiagen OneStep RT-PCR kit, and was followed by a second round of multiplex PCR, then size selection and purification. TCRdb took the public reads, trimmed them with fastp at Q25, ran MiXCR for clone calling and kept in-frame beta chains. Identical CDR3 protein sequences are pooled into one entry, listed with their most common genes and DNA. This sample lists some 390,000 distinct CDR3 sequences; around 20% were detected once. Roughly 1.5% of the sample belongs to the ten largest clones. Sequenced input: peripheral blood. The receptors originated from a woman aged 18-29 years with Graves' ophthalmopathy. Donor details come from another sample of the same person, matched by shared clones.

This clonotype was found many times. This rearrangement joins TRBV10-3 to TRBJ2-7; 8 nucleotides agree with TRBD2. The CDR3 has 18 amino acids. Germline CDR1 is ENHRY and CDR2 is SYGVKD. Trimming took 0 bases from V and 3 from J; bases not matched to a gene: 13. CDR3 protein: CAISESTGGGSVRYEQYF. CDR3 coding DNA: TGTGCCATCAGTGAGTCGACCGGGGGGGGGAGTGTCCGCTACGAGCAGTACTTC.

There are many counts of this clonotype. The rearrangement joins TRBV2 to TRBJ2-5; D uncertain. The CDR3 contains 11 residues. Trimming removed 7 bases at V and 5 bases at J, with 8 bases between. CDR1 SNHLY and CDR2 FYNNEI come from the germline V gene. CDR3 sequence (DNA): TGTGCCAGCAAGGGATGGGAGACCCAGTACTTC. This sequence encodes CASKGWETQYF.

This clonotype was recorded a few times. The chain is built from TRBV19 and TRBJ1-5; D might be TRBD1 (6 bases). This CDR3 has 14 residues. Germline CDR1 LNHDA, CDR2 SQIVND (reference sequence). V dropped 7 bases and J dropped 5 bases, with 15 bases sitting between them. CDR3 nucleotides: TGTGCCAGTACCTGGGGGGGGGCCGATCAGCCCCAGCATTTT. Its protein product is CASTWGGADQPQHF.

This clonotype was found many times. The CDR3 region has the DNA TGCAGTTCGGACAGGGGAGTAGAAGAGACCCAGTACTTC. Translation: CSSDRGVEETQYF. The rearrangement uses TRBV20-1 and TRBJ2-5; 9 positions match TRBD1. The length of the CDR3 is 13 residues. Germline CDR1 and CDR2: DFQATT and SNEGSKA (reference sequence). The V gene end was trimmed by 8 bases and the J gene end by 3 bases; junction bases not matched to a gene: 7.

The chain couples TRBV20-1 to TRBJ2-5, with TRBD2 matching over 7 bases. Trimming took 5 bases from V and 0 from J; bases not matched to a gene: 3. CDR1 DFQATT and CDR2 SNEGSKA come from the germline V gene (reference sequence). This CDR3 comprises 13 residues. The CDR3 loop reads CSASGRNQETQYF. CDR3 DNA: TGCAGTGCTTCCGGGAGGAACCAAGAGACCCAGTACTTC.

This clonotype has a count of ten or more. The V call is TRBV10-2, the J call TRBJ2-5; 8 bases match TRBD2. Germline V gene sequence: CDR1 WSHSY, CDR2 SAAADI. Unmatched junction bases numbered 13, after V lost 3 bases and J lost 4 bases. CDR3 length: 17 amino acids. The CDR3 bases are TGCGCCAGCAGTGATCTCCCCTTAGTGGCGGGAGGAGAGACCCAGTACTTC. Translation: CASSDLPLVAGGETQYF.

Ten or more counts support this clonotype. J is TRBJ1-1 and V is TRBV7-2, with no clear D. The germline V gene has CDR1 SGHTA and CDR2 FQGNSA. Trimming stripped 2 bases from V and 8 bases from J, with 12 bases between. The CDR3 has 13 residues. For the CDR3, the DNA is TGTGCCAGCAGCTTAACATCCCGCAGGGAAGCTTTCTTT. This gives the protein CASSLTSRREAFF.

This clonotype was seen ten or more times. This chain joins TRBV6-1 and TRBJ1-1, with a weak D call TRBD1 (5 bases). Between the trimmed V and J ends, which lost 6 bases and 0 bases, there was a span of 11 bases. This CDR3 comprises 14 residues. Germline values: CDR1 MNHNS, CDR2 SASEGT. The CDR3 protein is CASRRQTLNTEAFF. CDR3 DNA sequence: TGTGCCAGCAGACGACAGACTTTGAACACTGAAGCTTTCTTT.

This clonotype came up many times. This chain connects TRBV5-5 to TRBJ2-2, with 11 bases lining up with TRBD2. Germline CDR1 and CDR2: SGHKS and YYEKEE (reference sequence). V was clipped by 7 bases and J by 5 bases; unmatched bases: 7. This CDR3 comprises 15 residues. The CDR3 loop reads CASRNLAGGTGELFF. The CDR3 DNA is TGTGCCAGCCGGAATTTAGCGGGAGGGACCGGGGAGCTGTTTTTT.

This clonotype was counted at least ten times. The chain carries TRBV30 and TRBJ2-7; TRBD1 is a possible D gene (6 bases). The CDR3 is 13 residues long. V dropped 0 bases and J dropped 6 bases, with 12 bases sitting between them. In germline, CDR1 is GTSNPN, CDR2 SVGIG (reference sequence). The chain's CDR3 is CAWSVEQDSEQYF. The CDR3 nucleotides read TGTGCCTGGAGTGTAGAACAGGACAGCGAGCAGTACTTC.

This clonotype came up many times. This chain uses TRBV5-1 with TRBJ2-5; 11 bases line up with TRBD2. Germline CDR1 SGHRS, CDR2 YFSETQ. CDR3 length: 16 residues. J lost 5 bases, V lost 2 bases, and 8 bases had no gene match. The CDR3 DNA follows: TGCGCCAGCAGCTTCGCGACTAGCGGGAATTTGGAGACCCAGTACTTC. It codes for CASSFATSGNLETQYF.

This clonotype showed up many times. V gene TRBV10-2 combines with J gene TRBJ1-1; the D gene is possibly TRBD1 (5 bases). The CDR3 sequence is 14 residues long. Deletions cut 7 bases from V and 2 bases from J, with 14 bases between. The germline gives CDR1 WSHSY, CDR2 SAAADI. In DNA, the CDR3 is TGCGCCAGCAAGGGGCCCTGGGGAAACACTGAAGCTTTCTTT. It yields the protein CASKGPWGNTEAFF.

In its sample, this clonotype was seen many times. The chain uses TRBV20-1 and TRBJ2-7; the match to TRBD2 covers 12 bases. Germline V CDR1 and CDR2: DFQATT, SNEGSKA (reference sequence). Unmatched junction bases numbered 14, after V lost 0 bases and J lost 2 bases. This CDR3 is 19 amino acids long. This chain's CDR3 is CSARDPRALAGGSPYEQYF. For the CDR3, the DNA is TGCAGTGCTAGAGATCCCCGGGCACTAGCGGGAGGTTCCCCCTACGAGCAGTACTTC.

In its sample, this clonotype was seen many times. The chain has TRBV30 and TRBJ1-5, with a possible D match to TRBD1 (5 bases). Germline V gene sequence: CDR1 GTSNPN, CDR2 SVGIG (reference sequence). The CDR3 contains 14 residues. V was clipped by 3 bases and J by 4 bases, with 13 bases between them. The CDR3 region is CAWRDQGGNQPQHF. The CDR3 DNA reads as TGTGCCTGGAGAGACCAGGGAGGGAATCAGCCCCAGCATTTT.

This clonotype has a count of ten or more. The chain uses TRBV20-1 and TRBJ2-7, with 14 bases identical to TRBD2. This CDR3 has 16 residues. The J segment lost 4 bases and the V segment lost 5 bases, leaving 10 bases of the junction unmatched. Germline CDR1 reads DFQATT; CDR2 reads SNEGSKA (reference sequence). CDR3 DNA sequence: TGCAGTGCTTCAAGGACTAGCGGGGGGCCCTCATACGAGCAGTACTTC. Translation: CSASRTSGGPSYEQYF.

This clonotype was counted at least ten times. The CDR3 DNA follows: TGCAGTCCGATGGGGAACACTGAAGCTTTCTTT. This codes for CSPMGNTEAFF. The chain links TRBV20-1 to TRBJ1-1; the D is unclear. CDR1 is DFQATT, CDR2 SNEGSKA, per germline (reference sequence). There are 11 residues in the CDR3. Trimming took off 8 bases at V and 1 base at J, with 8 bases between the two ends.

This clonotype turned up a few times. The chain uses TRBV5-5 and TRBJ1-1, with D unresolved. Deletions cut 2 bases from V and 9 bases from J, with 11 bases between. CDR1 SGHKS and CDR2 YYEKEE come from the germline V gene (reference sequence). The CDR3 totals 12 residues. CDR3 in amino acids: CASSFDYRKAFF. In DNA form, the CDR3 reads TGTGCCAGCAGCTTCGATTACAGAAAAGCTTTCTTT.

This clonotype was counted at least ten times. The V call is TRBV9, the J call TRBJ1-6; D might be TRBD1 (6 bases). The germline V gene encodes CDR1 SGDLS and CDR2 YYNGEE. Trimming shortened V by 3 bases and J by 0 bases, and 7 bases separated the two germline ends. The CDR3 contains 15 residues. The CDR3 loop reads CASSDRASYNSPLHF. The CDR3 DNA sequence: TGTGCCAGCAGCGACAGGGCCTCCTATAATTCACCCCTCCACTTT.

This clonotype was counted at least ten times. The chain couples TRBV6-5 to TRBJ1-3; D gene unclear. Deletions cut 7 bases from V and 5 bases from J, with 12 bases between. This CDR3 region has 13 residues. Germline lookup yields CDR1 MNHEY and CDR2 SVGAGI. CDR3 region: CASIFPDRNTIYF. CDR3 DNA sequence: TGTGCCAGCATTTTCCCAGATCGAAACACCATATATTTT.

In its sample, this clonotype was seen many times. The chain has TRBV6-1 and TRBJ1-2; D unresolved. This CDR3 has 14 amino acids. Germline V gene data show CDR1 as MNHNS and CDR2 as SASEGT. The V end lost 3 bases, the J end lost 7 bases, and 15 bases lay between the germline ends. CDR3 loop: CASSEIGGPSGYTF. The DNA of the CDR3 is TGTGCCAGCAGTGAGATAGGCGGTCCGAGTGGCTACACCTTC.

This clonotype appeared many times. The CDR3 DNA reads TGCAGCGTTGAATACCCTTCGGGGGGAAACACCGGGGAGCTGTTTTTT. Protein product: CSVEYPSGGNTGELFF. J is TRBJ2-2 and V is TRBV29-1, with 7 bases aligning to TRBD2. Unmatched junction bases numbered 8, after V lost 2 bases and J lost 2 bases. The CDR3 runs 16 residues. In germline, CDR1 is SQVTM, CDR2 ANQGSEA.

This clonotype was counted ten times or more. V gene TRBV7-8 combines with J gene TRBJ2-5; D is perhaps TRBD1 (5 bases). Trimming pared 4 bases from V and 3 bases from J, leaving 21 bases between. The CDR3 contains 17 residues. The germline V gene has CDR1 SGHVS and CDR2 FQNEAQ. The CDR3 loop is CASSSPAIQDSKETQYF. For the CDR3, the DNA is TGTGCCAGCAGCTCCCCCGCTATACAAGACAGCAAAGAGACCCAGTACTTC.